What follows are 27 T cell receptor beta chains derived from one specimen sequenced in a study of blood T cell repertoires in COVID-19. Method: immunoSEQ multiplex PCR; TCRdb's copy keeps in-frame clones and lacks some. The data contain about 330,000 clones, 87% of them singletons. Source material: peripheral blood. The receptors were sampled from a man aged 25 to 40 with COVID-19, enrolled during active disease.

This chain connects TRBV5-8 to TRBJ1-2; TRBD1 matches at 8 bases. The V and J ends lost 0 bases and 5 bases, in that order; junction bases with no gene match: 6. Germline V lookup: CDR1 SGHTS, CDR2 YDEGEE. The CDR3 has 15 amino acids. The CDR3 DNA follows: TGTGCCAGCAGCTTGGCCCAGGGGGCTTTTTATGGCTACACCTTC. This encodes CASSLAQGAFYGYTF.

This rearrangement joins TRBV14 to TRBJ2-7, with 9 bases aligning to TRBD1. Germline V CDR1 and CDR2: SGHDN, FVKESK. V lost 3 bases and J lost 6; bases outside the gene matches: 12. The CDR3 runs to 16 residues. DNA of the CDR3: TGTGCCAGCAGCCACAGAACCGGGACAGGGTTGGCCGAGCAGTACTTC. Its translation is CASSHRTGTGLAEQYF. Combining the CDR3 with reference TRBV14 and TRBJ2-7 gives the whole variable domain EAGVTQFPSHSVIEKGQTVTLRCDPISGHDNLYWYRRVMGKEIKFLLHFVKESKQDESGMPNNRFLAERTGGTYSTLKVQPAELEDSGVYFCASSHRTGTGLAEQYFGPGTRLTVT.

V usage is TRBV15 and J usage is TRBJ2-7; 8 bases match TRBD1. CDR1 and CDR2 (germline): LNHNV, YYDKDF (reference sequence). The CDR3 is made up of 16 amino acids. V trimming: 0 bases; J trimming: 7 bases; junction bases outside the gene matches: 11. The CDR3 loop is CATSRDRLDRVLEQYF. The CDR3 nucleotides read TGTGCCACCAGCAGAGATCGTCTGGACAGGGTGCTAGAGCAGTACTTC.

The chain recombines TRBV19 with TRBJ1-2; 10 bases map to TRBD1. The CDR3 extends over 22 amino acids. Germline V lookup: CDR1 LNHDA, CDR2 SQIVND (reference sequence). J was trimmed by 1 base and V by 9 bases; bases with no gene match: 29. CDR3 sequence: CARAKPGQGRVRRQYFNYGYTF. The CDR3 DNA reads as TGTGCCAGGGCGAAACCGGGACAGGGGAGGGTGCGGCGGCAATATTTTAACTATGGCTACACCTTC.

The chain has TRBV9 and TRBJ1-3; 8 bases fit TRBD1. CDR1 is SGDLS and CDR2 is YYNGEE in the germline V gene. V was clipped by 3 bases and J by 4 bases; unmatched bases: 15. The CDR3 length is 18 residues. The CDR3 region is CASSAGGQGAYLGNTIYF. In nucleotides, the CDR3 is TGTGCCAGCAGCGCCGGAGGGCAGGGGGCCTATCTAGGAAACACCATATATTTT.

The gene calls are TRBV9 and TRBJ2-7; 9 bases match TRBD2. The germline V gene has CDR1 SGDLS and CDR2 YYNGEE. V dropped 4 bases and J dropped 2; count of bases not matched to a gene: 10. The CDR3 extends over 16 amino acids. The CDR3 spells CASSPPGLARTYEQYF. CDR3 DNA sequence: TGTGCCAGCAGCCCTCCCGGACTAGCGCGAACCTACGAGCAGTACTTC. Variable domain in full (rest from reference TRBV9 and TRBJ2-7): DSGVTQTPKHLITATGQRVTLRCSPRSGDLSVYWYQQSLDQGLQFLIQYYNGEERAKGNILERFSAQQFPDLHSELNLSSLELGDSALYFCASSPPGLARTYEQYFGPGTRLTVT.

V is TRBV6-5 and J is TRBJ1-6; 9 nucleotides line up with TRBD1. The length of the CDR3 is 14 residues. Germline V CDR1 and CDR2: MNHEY, SVGAGI. V was clipped by 7 bases and J by 10 bases; unmatched bases: 8. The CDR3 nucleotides read TGTGCCAGCATCTCACAGGGGGCTGGGTCACCCCTCCACTTT. This codes for CASISQGAGSPLHF.

The CDR3 coding sequence is TGCGCCAGCAGCTCCGGACTAGCGGGGGCGATAACCAATGAGCAGTTCTTC. Encoded protein: CASSSGLAGAITNEQFF. The chain uses TRBV5-1 and TRBJ2-1; 13 bases line up with TRBD2. The CDR3 is made up of 17 amino acids. V lost 3 bases and J lost 6; bases outside the gene matches: 9. Germline CDR1 reads SGHRS; CDR2 reads YFSETQ.

The V gene is TRBV27, the J gene TRBJ2-1, with TRBD2 matching 7 bases. The germline gives CDR1 MNHEY, CDR2 SMNVEV (reference sequence). The ends lost 0 bases at V and 0 bases at J; junction bases unmatched: 2. The length of the CDR3 is 16 residues. This chain's CDR3 is CASSLSTSSSYNEQFF. The DNA for the CDR3 is TGTGCCAGCAGTTTATCGACTAGCAGCTCCTACAATGAGCAGTTCTTC.

The rearrangement joins TRBV6-1 to TRBJ1-2, with 7 bases fitting TRBD1. The junction had 11 bases not matched to a gene; V was cut back by 0 bases and J by 4 bases. Germline CDR1 reads MNHNS; CDR2 reads SASEGT. The CDR3 extends over 17 amino acids. This chain's CDR3 is CASSEAARNTGAYGYTF. Written as DNA, the CDR3 is TGTGCCAGCAGTGAAGCGGCCCGAAACACAGGGGCCTATGGCTACACCTTC.

This sequence joins TRBV19 and TRBJ2-1, with D tentatively TRBD2 (6 bases). The germline V gene has CDR1 LNHDA and CDR2 SQIVND (reference sequence). V was pared by 2 bases and J by 9 bases, with 8 bases between. CDR3 length: 12 amino acids. Here the CDR3 DNA reads TGTGCCAGTAGTATACGGGGACTTGAGCAGTTCTTC. It encodes CASSIRGLEQFF.

The genes are TRBV9 and TRBJ2-3; 7 positions agree with TRBD1. V gave up 4 bases and J gave up 2 bases; unmatched junction bases: 10. This CDR3 spans 16 amino acids. The V gene's germline CDR1 is SGDLS and CDR2 YYNGEE. CDR3: CASSPRQGANTDTQYF. For the CDR3, the DNA is TGTGCCAGCAGCCCTCGACAGGGAGCCAACACAGATACGCAGTATTTT. Using reference TRBV9 and TRBJ2-3 for the parts outside the CDR3, the full variable domain is DSGVTQTPKHLITATGQRVTLRCSPRSGDLSVYWYQQSLDQGLQFLIQYYNGEERAKGNILERFSAQQFPDLHSELNLSSLELGDSALYFCASSPRQGANTDTQYFGPGTRLTVL.

This rearrangement joins TRBV6-2 or TRBV6-3 to TRBJ1-6; a possible D gene is TRBD1 (5 bases). Trimming removed 6 bases at V and 10 bases at J, with 16 bases between. This CDR3 region has 14 residues. The germline V gene has CDR1 MNHEY and CDR2 SVGEGT. The CDR3 coding sequence is TGTGCCAGCAGCCGATTCAGGGTTGAATCACCCCTCCACTTT. It yields the protein CASSRFRVESPLHF.

The chain joins TRBV27 to TRBJ2-5; the match to TRBD2 covers 7 bases. J was trimmed by 5 bases and V by 1 base; bases with no gene match: 4. The CDR3 sequence is 14 residues long. Germline values: CDR1 MNHEY, CDR2 SMNVEV (reference sequence). The CDR3 sequence: CASSLWEGSETQYF. The CDR3 region has the DNA TGTGCCAGCAGTTTATGGGAGGGTTCGGAGACCCAGTACTTC.

The genes are TRBV6-1 and TRBJ2-3; 8 bases map to TRBD2. This CDR3 has 14 amino acids. CDR1 is MNHNS, CDR2 SASEGT, per germline. V lost 3 bases, J lost 5 bases, and 4 bases stayed unmatched. The CDR3 bases are TGTGCCAGCAGTGATAGCGGGGTAAGAGATACGCAGTATTTT. It yields the protein CASSDSGVRDTQYF.

The V gene is TRBV29-1, the J gene TRBJ2-1, with 9 positions matching TRBD2. The CDR3 has 15 residues. CDR1 and CDR2 (germline): SQVTM, ANQGSEA. The J segment lost 10 bases and the V segment lost 3 bases, leaving 13 bases of the junction unmatched. CDR3 sequence reads: CSVEFLAGGPREQFF. The CDR3 coding sequence is TGCAGCGTTGAGTTCTTGGCGGGAGGGCCTCGGGAGCAGTTCTTC.

The genes are TRBV5-1 and TRBJ2-5; weak D call: TRBD1 (5 bases). Germline-derived CDR1 and CDR2 are SGHRS and YFSETQ. This CDR3 is 15 amino acids long. With 0 bases removed from V and 2 bases from J, the gap between germline ends came to 11 bases. CDR3 region: CASSLGQWIQETQYF. CDR3 nucleotide sequence: TGCGCCAGCAGCTTGGGACAGTGGATACAAGAGACCCAGTACTTC.

The genes are TRBV6-1 and TRBJ1-2; D might be TRBD1 (5 bases). This CDR3 contains 14 residues. CDR1 is MNHNS, CDR2 SASEGT, per germline. The V gene lost 7 bases and the J gene lost 4 bases, with 16 bases spanning the gap. The CDR3 nucleotides read TGTGCCAGCATTCTGGGGCTATATGGCTATGGCTACACCTTC. Protein sequence: CASILGLYGYGYTF.

This chain connects TRBV5-8 to TRBJ2-2; 14 bases are a match to TRBD2. Germline assignment: CDR1 SGHTS and CDR2 YDEGEE. V lost 3 bases and J lost 7; bases outside the gene matches: 8. CDR3 length equals 17 residues. The CDR3: CASSYTGTSGGSGELFF. Written as DNA, the CDR3 is TGTGCCAGCAGCTACACCGGGACTAGCGGGGGAAGCGGGGAGCTGTTTTTT.

This chain connects TRBV28 to TRBJ2-1, with D perhaps matching TRBD2 (5 bases). The CDR3 covers 14 residues. CDR1 MDHEN and CDR2 SYDVKM come from the germline V gene. Trimming stripped 7 bases from V and 4 bases from J, with 14 bases between. The DNA for the CDR3 is TGTGCCAGCATGAGAGGGAGCCCTTACAATGAGCAGTTCTTC. This encodes CASMRGSPYNEQFF.

The chain uses TRBV4-3 and TRBJ1-2; D might be TRBD1 (5 bases). This CDR3 has 17 residues. The ends were cut back, 0 bases at V and 3 bases at J, with 17 bases in the middle. CDR1 and CDR2 from the germline V gene are LGHNA and YSLEER. Here the CDR3 DNA reads TGCGCCAGCAGCCAAGATACTTTAGGCGGGGCCTACTATGGCTACACCTTC. Translating it yields CASSQDTLGGAYYGYTF.

The chain uses TRBV19 and TRBJ2-5; a possible D gene is TRBD1 (5 bases). This CDR3 contains 14 residues. V lost 5 bases and J 5 bases, leaving 15 bases between the germline ends. Germline CDR1 and CDR2: LNHDA and SQIVND (reference sequence). The DNA for the CDR3 is TGTGCCAGTAGTGAACAGGCGAACGGCGAGACCCAGTACTTC. Translated: CASSEQANGETQYF.

The chain carries TRBV7-7 and TRBJ2-3; 11 bases align to TRBD2. The CDR3 runs to 14 residues. The V and J ends lost 5 bases and 6 bases, in that order; junction bases with no gene match: 4. CDR1 is SSHAT and CDR2 is FNYEAQ in the germline V gene (reference sequence). This CDR3 is CASSLSSGGDTQYF. The CDR3 coding sequence is TGTGCCAGCAGCCTCTCTAGCGGGGGGGATACGCAGTATTTT.

V is TRBV6-2 or TRBV6-3 and J is TRBJ2-7; 10 bases map to TRBD2. From germline, CDR1 is MNHEY and CDR2 SVGEGT. This CDR3 comprises 16 residues. Trimming took 6 bases from V and 0 from J; bases not matched to a gene: 8. The DNA for the CDR3 is TGTGCCAGCAGCAACTCACTAGCGGGACTCTCCTACGAGCAGTACTTC. This encodes CASSNSLAGLSYEQYF.

Worth noting for this clone: Other DNA sequences from this sample encode an identical CDR3 as well. The V call is TRBV19, the J call TRBJ2-7; TRBD2 matches 12 bases. The CDR3 sequence is 15 residues long. With V trimmed by 5 bases and J by 4 bases, 6 bases remained unmatched. From germline, CDR1 is LNHDA and CDR2 SQIVND (reference sequence). CDR3 protein: CASSGMTSGSYEQYF. The CDR3 DNA reads TGTGCCAGTAGTGGGATGACTAGCGGGAGTTACGAGCAGTACTTC.

This sequence joins TRBV6-6 and TRBJ1-2, with D possibly matching TRBD1 (6 bases). Germline V gene sequence: CDR1 MNHNY, CDR2 SVGAGI (reference sequence). The V gene lost 2 bases and the J gene lost 4 bases, with 17 bases spanning the gap. The CDR3 loop spans 16 amino acids. The CDR3 DNA follows: TGTGCCAGCAGTTACGGCCCCACAGGGTCGACCTATGGCTACACCTTC. This translates into CASSYGPTGSTYGYTF.

The rearrangement joins TRBV5-1 to TRBJ1-2; D remains ambiguous. V dropped 0 bases and J dropped 4 bases, with 10 bases sitting between them. The CDR3 contains 14 residues. CDR1 and CDR2 from the germline V gene are SGHRS and YFSETQ. The CDR3 DNA reads TGCGCCAGCAGCTTGGAGTCCGGGGTCTATGGCTACACCTTC. The encoded protein is CASSLESGVYGYTF. The variable domain in full, with the rest retrieved from reference TRBV5-1 and TRBJ1-2, is KAGVTQTPRYLIKTRGQQVTLSCSPISGHRSVSWYQQTPGQGLQFLFEYFSETQRNKGNFPGRFSGRQFSNSRSEMNVSTLELGDSALYLCASSLESGVYGYTFGSGTRLTVV.